Listed below are T cell receptor beta chains from one sample, sequenced in a study of glioma-infiltrating T cells. TCRdb reprocessed the multiplex PCR reads via MiXCR and lists one record per CDR3 protein. Altogether some 180,000 distinct CDR3 sequences are present, over 25% being singletons, with the ten largest covering just over 20%. The sequenced sample consisted of glioma tissue, nonneoplastic brain tissue, or PBMCs (not recorded which). These receptors were collected from a human donor with low-grade glioma or glioblastoma, undergoing nonglioma brain surgery, or in good health (not recorded which). CDR3s include the opening cysteine and the closing phenylalanine or tryptophan. The D gene is left open where the match is weak. Size tells how often a clone was seen (once, few, many) or the class of an expanded clone, and some rows leave it out.

d_gene: TRBD2
j_gene: TRBJ2-7
v_gene: TRBV12-3/TRBV12-4
abundance: .
CDR3aa: CASIPQGGRATEQYF
CDR3nt: TGTGCCAGCATCCCCCAAGGCGGGAGGGCCACCGAGCAGTACTTC

d_gene: .
j_gene: TRBJ2-7
v_gene: TRBV29-1
abundance: .
CDR3aa: CSAPGQGDEQYF
CDR3nt: TGCAGCGCCCCGGGGCAGGGTGACGAGCAGTACTTC

d_gene: .
j_gene: TRBJ2-3
v_gene: TRBV5-1
abundance: many
CDR3aa: CASSRDSTDTQYF
CDR3nt: TGCGCCAGCAGCCGGGACAGCACAGATACGCAGTATTTT

d_gene: TRBD1
j_gene: TRBJ1-3
v_gene: TRBV4-1
abundance: once
CDR3aa: CASSQGQGMDTIYF
CDR3nt: TGCGCCAGCAGCCAAGGACAGGGGATGGACACCATATATTTT

d_gene: .
j_gene: TRBJ2-3
v_gene: TRBV20-1
abundance: many
CDR3aa: CSARDRQGTTDTQYF
CDR3nt: TGCAGTGCTAGAGACCGTCAGGGGACCACAGATACGCAGTATTTT

d_gene: .
j_gene: TRBJ1-3
v_gene: TRBV6-1
abundance: many
CDR3aa: CASSEIGPPSGNTIYF
CDR3nt: TGTGCCAGCAGTGAGATCGGACCGCCGTCTGGAAACACCATATATTTT

d_gene: .
j_gene: TRBJ2-1
v_gene: TRBV5-1
abundance: .
CDR3aa: CARSPERISYNEQFF
CDR3nt: TGCGCCAGAAGCCCAGAGCGGATTTCCTACAATGAGCAGTTCTTC

d_gene: .
j_gene: TRBJ2-1
v_gene: TRBV6-2/TRBV6-3
abundance: many
CDR3aa: CASSPRDNEQFF
CDR3nt: TGTGCCAGCAGTCCTAGGGACAATGAGCAGTTCTTC

d_gene: .
j_gene: TRBJ1-2
v_gene: TRBV2
abundance: once
CDR3aa: CASRIANYGYTF
CDR3nt: TGTGCCAGCCGTATCGCTAACTATGGCTACACCTTC

d_gene: TRBD2
j_gene: TRBJ2-1
v_gene: TRBV5-4
abundance: many
CDR3aa: CASSPGLASYNEQFF
CDR3nt: TGTGCCAGCAGCCCGGGACTAGCTTCCTACAATGAGCAGTTCTTC

d_gene: TRBD1
j_gene: TRBJ2-5
v_gene: TRBV4-2
abundance: many
CDR3aa: CASSQGTGTQETQYF
CDR3nt: TGTGCCAGCAGCCAGGGGACAGGGACCCAAGAGACCCAGTACTTC

d_gene: .
j_gene: TRBJ2-5
v_gene: TRBV5-4
abundance: few
CDR3aa: CASSFTRGPLYQETQYF
CDR3nt: TGTGCCAGCAGCTTCACGCGGGGGCCCTTGTACCAAGAGACCCAGTACTTC

d_gene: TRBD2
j_gene: TRBJ2-7
v_gene: TRBV29-1
abundance: many
CDR3aa: CSVVPAGGVQYF
CDR3nt: TGCAGCGTTGTTCCCGCGGGAGGGGTGCAGTACTTC

d_gene: .
j_gene: TRBJ1-1
v_gene: TRBV20-1
abundance: .
CDR3aa: CSASPDNTEAFF
CDR3nt: TGCAGTGCTAGTCCGGATAACACTGAAGCTTTCTTT

d_gene: .
j_gene: TRBJ2-1
v_gene: TRBV30
abundance: .
CDR3aa: CAWSVGVGQFF
CDR3nt: TGTGCCTGGAGTGTAGGAGTAGGGCAGTTCTTC

d_gene: .
j_gene: TRBJ1-1
v_gene: TRBV7-9
abundance: .
CDR3aa: CASSLQLTEAFF
CDR3nt: TGTGCCAGCAGCTTACAATTAACTGAAGCTTTCTTT

d_gene: .
j_gene: TRBJ2-1
v_gene: TRBV9
abundance: .
CDR3aa: CASSVEGGSYNEQFF
CDR3nt: TGTGCCAGCAGCGTAGAGGGCGGCTCCTACAATGAGCAGTTCTTC

d_gene: TRBD1
j_gene: TRBJ1-6
v_gene: TRBV7-9
abundance: .
CDR3aa: CASSSGTANQMINSPLHF
CDR3nt: TGTGCCAGCAGCTCCGGGACAGCGAACCAAATGATAAATTCACCCCTCCACTTT

d_gene: .
j_gene: TRBJ2-5
v_gene: TRBV20-1
abundance: many
CDR3aa: CSATTQETQYF
CDR3nt: TGCAGTGCTACGACACAAGAGACCCAGTACTTC

d_gene: .
j_gene: TRBJ2-7
v_gene: TRBV4-3
abundance: few
CDR3aa: CASSQDHWGRTYEQYF
CDR3nt: TGCGCCAGCAGCCAAGACCACTGGGGGCGAACCTACGAGCAGTACTTC

d_gene: TRBD2
j_gene: TRBJ2-7
v_gene: TRBV29-1
abundance: .
CDR3aa: CSARTSPRYEQYF
CDR3nt: TGCAGCGCCCGGACTAGTCCTAGGTACGAGCAGTACTTC

d_gene: TRBD1
j_gene: TRBJ2-5
v_gene: TRBV20-1
abundance: many
CDR3aa: CSARDERTGRETQYF
CDR3nt: TGCAGTGCTAGAGATGAGAGGACAGGGCGGGAGACCCAGTACTTC

d_gene: TRBD1
j_gene: TRBJ2-7
v_gene: TRBV6-1
abundance: .
CDR3aa: CASRGQGTSEQYF
CDR3nt: TGTGCCAGCAGGGGACAGGGGACTTCTGAGCAGTACTTC

d_gene: TRBD1
j_gene: TRBJ1-5
v_gene: TRBV6-2/TRBV6-3
abundance: many
CDR3aa: CASRRGDEGAQHF
CDR3nt: TGTGCCAGCCGCAGGGGGGACGAGGGGGCCCAGCATTTT

d_gene: TRBD2
j_gene: TRBJ2-1
v_gene: TRBV20-1
abundance: many
CDR3aa: CSASGLAGFMGGNEQFF
CDR3nt: TGCAGTGCTTCTGGACTAGCGGGCTTTATGGGTGGCAATGAGCAGTTCTTC

d_gene: .
j_gene: TRBJ2-3
v_gene: TRBV28
abundance: .
CDR3aa: CASSETGDTQYF
CDR3nt: TGTGCCAGCTCCGAAACGGGAGATACGCAGTATTTT

d_gene: .
j_gene: TRBJ2-6
v_gene: TRBV27
abundance: many
CDR3aa: CASSLFGGTGANVLTF
CDR3nt: TGTGCCAGCAGTTTATTCGGGGGAACTGGGGCCAACGTCCTGACTTTC

d_gene: .
j_gene: TRBJ2-7
v_gene: TRBV3-1
abundance: .
CDR3aa: CASSHGTPDHEQYF
CDR3nt: TGTGCCAGCAGCCACGGGACGCCGGACCACGAGCAGTACTTC

d_gene: .
j_gene: TRBJ2-1
v_gene: TRBV5-1
abundance: .
CDR3aa: CASTLVSLGGEQFF
CDR3nt: TGCGCCAGCACCCTGGTTTCTTTAGGGGGTGAGCAGTTCTTC

d_gene: .
j_gene: TRBJ2-1
v_gene: TRBV20-1
abundance: many
CDR3aa: CSARERLGGSYNEQFF
CDR3nt: TGCAGTGCTAGAGAGAGACTAGGCGGTTCCTACAATGAGCAGTTCTTC

d_gene: .
j_gene: TRBJ2-7
v_gene: TRBV7-2
abundance: many
CDR3aa: CASSSDRSYEQYF
CDR3nt: TGTGCCAGCAGTAGCGATCGCTCCTACGAGCAGTACTTC

d_gene: TRBD1
j_gene: TRBJ2-5
v_gene: TRBV2
abundance: many
CDR3aa: CASTPGQAYQETQYF
CDR3nt: TGTGCCAGCACCCCGGGACAGGCGTACCAAGAGACCCAGTACTTC

d_gene: .
j_gene: TRBJ2-7
v_gene: TRBV20-1
abundance: many
CDR3aa: CSALRTASYEQYF
CDR3nt: TGCAGTGCTCTCCGGACTGCCTCCTACGAGCAGTACTTC

d_gene: TRBD1
j_gene: TRBJ1-2
v_gene: TRBV10-3
abundance: many
CDR3aa: CAISGQGGSSYGYTF
CDR3nt: TGTGCCATCAGTGGACAGGGGGGGTCAAGTTATGGCTACACCTTC

d_gene: TRBD2
j_gene: TRBJ2-3
v_gene: TRBV6-1
abundance: .
CDR3aa: CASSSTLAGGGDTQYF
CDR3nt: TGTGCCAGCAGCTCGACACTAGCGGGAGGGGGGGATACGCAGTATTTT

d_gene: .
j_gene: TRBJ2-7
v_gene: TRBV29-1
abundance: many
CDR3aa: CSVREIYEQYF
CDR3nt: TGCAGCGTTCGGGAGATCTACGAGCAGTACTTC

d_gene: .
j_gene: TRBJ2-1
v_gene: TRBV4-3
abundance: .
CDR3aa: CASSQENGARNEQFF
CDR3nt: TGCGCCAGCAGCCAAGAAAACGGGGCGAGGAATGAGCAGTTCTTC

d_gene: TRBD1
j_gene: TRBJ2-1
v_gene: TRBV7-6
abundance: .
CDR3aa: CASTSPGTGGINEQFF
CDR3nt: TGTGCCAGCACATCCCCCGGGACAGGGGGCATAAATGAGCAGTTCTTC

d_gene: TRBD2
j_gene: TRBJ2-1
v_gene: TRBV20-1
abundance: .
CDR3aa: CSASGRDNEQFF
CDR3nt: TGCAGTGCTAGCGGGAGGGACAATGAGCAGTTCTTC

d_gene: .
j_gene: TRBJ1-2
v_gene: TRBV6-2/TRBV6-3
abundance: many
CDR3aa: CASSDPNYGYTF
CDR3nt: TGTGCCAGCAGCGACCCCAACTATGGCTACACCTTC

d_gene: .
j_gene: TRBJ2-3
v_gene: TRBV7-2
abundance: many
CDR3aa: CASSLRSNTQYF
CDR3nt: TGTGCCAGCAGCCTCCGGAGTAATACGCAGTATTTT

d_gene: .
j_gene: TRBJ1-1
v_gene: TRBV5-1
abundance: few
CDR3aa: CASGSQGRMNTEAFF
CDR3nt: TGCGCCAGCGGCTCTCAGGGGCGGATGAACACTGAAGCTTTCTTT

d_gene: TRBD2
j_gene: TRBJ2-7
v_gene: TRBV15
abundance: many
CDR3aa: CATSRSTSGSSYEQYF
CDR3nt: TGTGCCACCAGCAGATCGACTAGCGGGAGCTCCTACGAGCAGTACTTC

d_gene: .
j_gene: TRBJ2-5
v_gene: TRBV27
abundance: .
CDR3aa: CASSRKVREAQYF
CDR3nt: TGTGCCAGCAGCCGAAAGGTACGCGAGGCCCAGTACTTC

d_gene: TRBD2
j_gene: TRBJ2-3
v_gene: TRBV6-5
abundance: .
CDR3aa: CASSLLSGTSGRASTDTKYF
CDR3nt: TGTGCCAGCAGTTTACTCTCCGGGACTAGCGGGAGGGCCTCTACAGATACGAAGTATTTC

d_gene: TRBD2
j_gene: TRBJ2-4
v_gene: TRBV6-1
abundance: many
CDR3aa: CASSDLAGAQYF
CDR3nt: TGTGCCAGCAGTGATCTAGCGGGAGCGCAGTACTTC

d_gene: .
j_gene: TRBJ2-5
v_gene: TRBV18
abundance: many
CDR3aa: CASSPGGTQYF
CDR3nt: TGTGCCAGCAGTCCCGGAGGGACCCAGTACTTC

d_gene: TRBD1
j_gene: TRBJ2-5
v_gene: TRBV5-1
abundance: few
CDR3aa: CASSLAGQGAETQYF
CDR3nt: TGCGCCAGCAGCTTGGCCGGACAGGGGGCGGAGACCCAGTACTTC

d_gene: .
j_gene: TRBJ1-5
v_gene: TRBV28
abundance: many
CDR3aa: CASSLYRVEGYSNQPQHF
CDR3nt: TGTGCCAGCAGTTTATACAGGGTAGAAGGTTATAGCAATCAGCCCCAGCATTTT

d_gene: TRBD2
j_gene: TRBJ2-7
v_gene: TRBV9
abundance: .
CDR3aa: CASSVAGTSVYEQYF
CDR3nt: TGTGCCAGCAGCGTCGCCGGGACTAGCGTATACGAGCAGTACTTC

d_gene: TRBD1
j_gene: TRBJ1-4
v_gene: TRBV27
abundance: many
CDR3aa: CASSNRGREKLFF
CDR3nt: TGTGCCAGCAGTAACAGGGGGAGGGAAAAACTGTTTTTT

d_gene: TRBD1
j_gene: TRBJ2-5
v_gene: TRBV27
abundance: .
CDR3aa: CAISPPGQGRETRYF
CDR3nt: TGTGCCATCAGTCCCCCGGGACAGGGGCGGGAGACCCGGTACTTC

d_gene: .
j_gene: TRBJ1-4
v_gene: TRBV20-1
abundance: many
CDR3aa: CSAGKAANEKLFF
CDR3nt: TGCAGTGCGGGCAAGGCAGCTAATGAAAAACTGTTTTTT